The 20 T cell receptor beta chains presented below share a single source sample, sequenced in a study of T cells after yellow fever vaccination. TCRdb ran MiXCR on the 5' RACE reads and lists one entry per CDR3 protein. The table has some 320,000 distinct CDR3 sequences, 8.7% seen once. The specimen was PBMCs, collected on the day of the first yellow fever vaccination. All receptors derive from a young man who received the YFV17D yellow fever vaccine.

This chain connects TRBV7-9 to TRBJ1-1, with D possibly being TRBD1 (5 bases). V lost 2 bases and J 8 bases, leaving 24 bases between the germline ends. Looked up from germline, CDR1 is SEHNR and CDR2 is FQNEAQ (reference sequence). This CDR3 comprises 17 residues. CDR3 bases: TGTGCCAGCAGCTTACGCCAGACCAGGGTAGCTCCGATCGAAGCTTTCTTT. Its protein product is CASSLRQTRVAPIEAFF.

The gene calls are TRBV29-1 and TRBJ1-1; D not certain. This CDR3 spans 13 amino acids. The germline V gene encodes CDR1 SQVTM and CDR2 ANQGSEA. Trimming shortened V by 7 bases and J by 0 bases, and 12 bases separated the two germline ends. In DNA form, the CDR3 reads TGCAGCGGCCGTAGGTCCATGAACACTGAAGCTTTCTTT. It is translated as CSGRRSMNTEAFF.

About this clonotype: It is likely a read error, because the conserved phenylalanine at the end of the CDR3 is missing. The genes are TRBV12-3 or TRBV12-4 and TRBJ2-3; D remains ambiguous. V was shortened by 1 base and J by 1 base, with 0 bases between the two germline ends. The CDR3 has 12 amino acids. The CDR3 DNA is TGTGCCAGCAGTTTAGGCACAGATACGCAGTATCTT. Protein sequence: CASSLGTDTQYL.

J is TRBJ1-2 and V is TRBV4-1; D remains ambiguous. This CDR3 is built from 11 residues. The ends were cut back, 0 bases at V and 11 bases at J, with 7 bases in the middle. In germline, CDR1 is MGHRA, CDR2 YSYEKL. DNA of the CDR3: TGCGCCAGCAGCCAAGATACCCGATACACCTTC. Protein product: CASSQDTRYTF.

This clonotype was picked up a small number of times. This sequence joins TRBV11-2 and TRBJ2-1; TRBD2 aligns across 8 bases. The germline CDR1 and CDR2 sequences are SGHAT and FQNNGV. Losses at the gene ends were 6 bases for V and 2 bases for J; bases not matched to a gene: 9. The CDR3 length is 16 residues. Here the CDR3 reads CASRTTGGGPYNEQFF. In DNA form, the CDR3 reads TGTGCCAGCAGGACTACGGGGGGGGGACCCTACAATGAGCAGTTCTTC.

This clonotype was observed a handful of times. The DNA of the CDR3 is TGTGCCAGCAGCCTCTCGAAGGGGTCCCCTCTAGCGGGGGGGTTTCACGAGCAGTACGTC. This translates into CASSLSKGSPLAGGFHEQYV. The chain has TRBV11-1 and TRBJ2-7, with TRBD2 matching 12 bases. CDR3 length: 20 amino acids. V lost 5 bases, J lost 5 bases, and 22 bases stayed unmatched. Germline assignment: CDR1 SGHAT and CDR2 FQDESV (reference sequence).

This clonotype appeared a single time. The J gene is TRBJ2-6, the V gene TRBV18, with 11 positions matching TRBD1. V gave up 3 bases and J gave up 1 base; unmatched junction bases: 5. Germline CDR1 and CDR2: KGHSH and LQKENI. This CDR3 is 18 amino acids long. The chain's CDR3 is CASSPRDRGSSGANVLTF. The CDR3 bases are TGTGCCAGCTCACCCAGGGACAGGGGGTCTTCTGGGGCCAACGTCCTGACTTTC.

This clonotype has more than one count but fewer than ten. This chain uses TRBV12-3 or TRBV12-4 with TRBJ1-5; D is ambiguous. Trimming took off 6 bases at V and 7 bases at J, with 10 bases between the two ends. The CDR3 runs to 12 residues. In DNA, the CDR3 is TGTGCCAGCAGCTTTGCCCCCCAGCCCCAGCATTTT. Protein product: CASSFAPQPQHF.

CDR3 region: CASLTGTVPSYNEQFF. The CDR3 nucleotides are TGTGCCAGTTTGACCGGGACAGTCCCTTCCTACAATGAGCAGTTCTTC. This chain joins TRBV7-8 and TRBJ2-1; TRBD1 aligns across 7 bases. Per the germline V gene, CDR1 is SGHVS and CDR2 is FQNEAQ. Germline trimming cut 9 bases from V and 1 base from J; bases unmatched to any gene: 12. The CDR3 has 16 amino acids. The whole variable domain, remainder taken from reference TRBV7-8 and TRBJ2-1, is GAGVSQSPRYKVAKRGQDVALRCDPISGHVSLFWYQQALGQGPEFLTYFQNEAQLDKSGLPSDRFFAERPEGSVSTLKIQRTQQEDSAVYLCASLTGTVPSYNEQFFGPGTRLTVL.

This clonotype was observed a handful of times. The chain couples TRBV18 to TRBJ1-4; 9 bases agree with TRBD1. After removal of 5 bases from V and 8 bases from J, the junction contained 9 bases not matched to a gene. The CDR3 contains 15 residues. Germline loops: CDR1 KGHSH, CDR2 LQKENI. In nucleotides, the CDR3 is TGTGCCAGCTCATACGGACAGGGGATTGGAGAAAAACTGTTTTTT. Translated, it gives CASSYGQGIGEKLFF.

This clonotype was counted a few times. In nucleotides, the CDR3 is TGCGCCAGCAGCTTGGCGGTGGGCAGACTCACTGAAGCTTTCTTT. Residues: CASSLAVGRLTEAFF. V and J are TRBV5-1 and TRBJ1-1; D is undetermined. The length of the CDR3 is 15 residues. The V end lost 0 bases, the J end lost 4 bases, and 13 bases lay between the germline ends. Germline V gives CDR1 SGHRS, CDR2 YFSETQ.

This clonotype was picked up many times. The rearrangement links TRBV9 to TRBJ1-2, with D hard to call. This CDR3 is built from 15 residues. Germline CDR1 SGDLS, CDR2 YYNGEE. The ends were cut back, 0 bases at V and 4 bases at J, with 13 bases in the middle. This CDR3 reads CASSVVAGGFYGYTF. CDR3 coding DNA: TGTGCCAGCAGCGTAGTTGCGGGCGGCTTCTATGGCTACACCTTC.

V gene TRBV12-3 or TRBV12-4 combines with J gene TRBJ2-4; TRBD1 matches 8 bases. V trimming: 7 bases; J trimming: 14 bases; junction bases outside the gene matches: 10. The CDR3 has 12 residues. The CDR3 loop is CASTGGGSSEYF. For the CDR3, the DNA is TGTGCCAGCACAGGGGGCGGCTCGAGTGAGTACTTC.

CDR3 sequence (DNA): TGCGCCAGCAGGACCGGGACTACAGTTGCCGGGGAGCTGTTTTTT. Residues: CASRTGTTVAGELFF. The chain is built from TRBV5-1 and TRBJ2-2; 7 bases align to TRBD2. CDR3 size: 15 residues. CDR1 and CDR2 from the germline V gene are SGHRS and YFSETQ. V was pared by 5 bases and J by 6 bases, with 10 bases of the junction left unmatched.

This clonotype has at least ten counts. The chain couples TRBV18 to TRBJ1-1; 7 bases match TRBD1. Per the germline V gene, CDR1 is KGHSH and CDR2 is LQKENI. The CDR3 runs 14 residues. V was clipped by 4 bases and J by 1 base; unmatched bases: 3. The CDR3 DNA follows: TGTGCCAGCTCACAGGGGGCAGGGAACACTGAAGCTTTCTTT. Its protein is CASSQGAGNTEAFF.

A note on this clonotype: A single base separates this from a much larger clone, so it may be a read error. V is TRBV7-3 and J is TRBJ2-2; no firm D call. Germline V CDR1 and CDR2: SGHTA, FQGTGA. CDR3 length: 13 amino acids. In DNA form, the CDR3 reads TGTGCCATCAGCTTAATGGGTTACGGGGAGCTGTTTTTT. Protein product: CAISLMGYGELFF.

This clonotype was observed a few times. The J gene is TRBJ2-7, the V gene TRBV7-3; D ambiguous. CDR3 length: 13 amino acids. With 3 bases removed from V and 3 bases from J, the gap between germline ends came to 9 bases. Germline values: CDR1 SGHTA, CDR2 FQGTGA. The CDR3 nucleotides are TGTGCCAGCAGCTTCGCTAGGTTCTACGAGCAGTACTTC. Amino acid sequence: CASSFARFYEQYF.

This clonotype was seen only a few times. V usage is TRBV7-6 and J usage is TRBJ2-5, with D perhaps matching TRBD2 (5 bases). The germline V and J ends were trimmed by 0 bases and 2 bases, with 16 bases remaining between them. The CDR3 contains 17 residues. Germline-derived CDR1 and CDR2 are SGHVS and FNYEAQ. The CDR3 reads CASSLALDLGRQETQYF. Here the CDR3 DNA reads TGTGCCAGCAGCTTAGCCCTGGACTTGGGTCGGCAAGAGACCCAGTACTTC. The full variable domain, in which reference TRBV7-6 and TRBJ2-5 provide the parts outside the CDR3, is GAGVSQSPRYKVTKRGQDVALRCDPISGHVSLYWYRQALGQGPEFLTYFNYEAQQDKSGLPNDRFSAERPEGSISTLTIQRTEQRDSAMYRCASSLALDLGRQETQYFGPGTRLLVL.

The rearrangement uses TRBV7-9 and TRBJ2-3, with D possibly matching TRBD2 (5 bases). This CDR3 is built from 15 residues. Trimming cost V 7 bases and J 0 bases, with 14 bases left between them. Germline assignment: CDR1 SEHNR and CDR2 FQNEAQ (reference sequence). The CDR3 sequence is CASTLPSTSTDTQYF. CDR3 nucleotides: TGTGCCAGCACCTTGCCTAGCACGAGCACAGATACGCAGTATTTT. The full variable domain, its missing parts supplied by reference TRBV7-9 and TRBJ2-3, is DTGVSQNPRHKITKRGQNVTFRCDPISEHNRLYWYRQTLGQGPEFLTYFQNEAQLEKSRLLSDRFSAERPKGSFSTLEIQRTEQGDSAMYLCASTLPSTSTDTQYFGPGTRLTVL.

This clonotype was seen many times. The chain couples TRBV6-5 to TRBJ2-6; no firm D call. CDR1 is MNHEY and CDR2 is SVGAGI in the germline V gene. This CDR3 region has 16 residues. The V end lost 1 base, the J end lost 1 base, and 8 bases lay between the germline ends. In nucleotides, the CDR3 is TGTGCCAGCAGTTACTTCGGAACATCTGGGGCCAACGTCCTGACTTTC. Translating gives CASSYFGTSGANVLTF.